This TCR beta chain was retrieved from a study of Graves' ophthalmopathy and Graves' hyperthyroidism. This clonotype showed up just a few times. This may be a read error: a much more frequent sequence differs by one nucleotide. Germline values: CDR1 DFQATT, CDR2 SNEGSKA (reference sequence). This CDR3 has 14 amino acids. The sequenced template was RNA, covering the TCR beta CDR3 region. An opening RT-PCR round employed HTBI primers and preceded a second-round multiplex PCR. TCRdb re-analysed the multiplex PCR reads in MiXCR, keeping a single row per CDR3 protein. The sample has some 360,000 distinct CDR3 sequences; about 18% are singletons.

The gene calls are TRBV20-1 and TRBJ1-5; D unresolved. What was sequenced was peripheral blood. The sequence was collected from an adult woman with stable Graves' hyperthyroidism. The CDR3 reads CSARVGESNQPKHF. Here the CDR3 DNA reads TGCAGTGCTAGAGTTGGGGAGAGCAATCAGCCCAAGCATTTT.